This T cell receptor beta chain was obtained from a study of beta chain features in type 1 diabetes. Study at large: Age and gender were similar between patients and healthy donors, as were cell yields.

Study-level results: cDNA sequencing could over-represent cells with high TCR expression. There was a moderate but significant shortening of TCRB CDR3s in all four CD4+ subsets of Type 1 diabetes patients.

Every single donor gave one heparinised blood draw, and these averaged roughly 100 mL. This clone appeared a few times. Its antigen is currently unknown. Of the isolated RNA, all was reverse transcribed, and so the sequenced material was expressed TCRB transcripts. TCRdb's table, derived via immunoSEQ multiplex PCR, lists solely in-frame clones and lacks some. The profile shows 600,000 to 700,000 clones, about an eighth of them singletons. The CDR3 has 15 residues. Trimming removed 3 bases from V and 5 bases from J, with 17 bases in between. Germline CDR1 MNHEY, CDR2 SVGAGI. The sequenced material came from naive CD4+ T cells from blood. This chain connects TRBV6-5 to TRBJ2-7; D call uncertain. This TCR was recovered from a man aged 18 to 35 with type 1 diabetes. CDR3 protein: CASSYLGRSKNEQYF. For the CDR3, the DNA is TGTGCCAGCAGTTATCTGGGCAGGTCGAAAAACGAGCAGTACTTC.